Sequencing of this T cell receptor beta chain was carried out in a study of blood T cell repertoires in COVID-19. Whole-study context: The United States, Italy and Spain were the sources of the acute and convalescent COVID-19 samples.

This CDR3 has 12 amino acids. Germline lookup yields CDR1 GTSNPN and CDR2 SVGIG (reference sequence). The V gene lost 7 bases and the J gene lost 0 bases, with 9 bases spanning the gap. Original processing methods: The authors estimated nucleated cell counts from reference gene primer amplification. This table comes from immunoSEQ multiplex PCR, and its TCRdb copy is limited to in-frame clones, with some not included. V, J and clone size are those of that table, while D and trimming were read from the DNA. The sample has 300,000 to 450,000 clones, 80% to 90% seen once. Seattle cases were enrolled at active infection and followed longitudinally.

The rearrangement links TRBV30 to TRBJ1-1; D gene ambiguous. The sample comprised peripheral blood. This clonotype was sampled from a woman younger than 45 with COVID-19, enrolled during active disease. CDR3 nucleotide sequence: TGTGCCTCTAAAAGATTGAACACTGAAGCTTTCTTT. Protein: CASKRLNTEAFF. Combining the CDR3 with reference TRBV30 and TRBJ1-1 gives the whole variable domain SQTIHQWPATLVQPVGSPLSLECTVEGTSNPNLYWYRQAAGRGLQLLFYSVGIGQISSEVPQNLSASRPQDRQFILSSKKLLLSDSGFYLCASKRLNTEAFFGQGTRLTVV.